Listed below are T cell receptor beta chains from one sample, sequenced in a study of blood T cell repertoires in COVID-19. Profiling relied on immunoSEQ multiplex PCR, and the TCRdb table lists in-frame clones only, not all of them. This table has approximately 220,000 clones, 86% appearing once. Sequencing was performed on PBMCs or T cells enriched from blood (not recorded which). The receptors originated from a woman aged 40 to 55 with acute COVID-19. CDR3s include the opening cysteine and the closing phenylalanine or tryptophan. D genes are given only for firm matches. Clone size is given for some rows only: seen once, a few or many times, or a class if the clone is expanded.

v_call: TRBV4-1
clone_size: once
j_call: TRBJ1-2
cdr3_length: 17
d_call: NA
cdr3_nt: TGCGCCAGCAGCCAAGTCAAGCAGGGCCGGGAGTATTGGGGCTACACCTTC
cdr3_aa: CASSQVKQGREYWGYTF

v_call: TRBV14
clone_size: NA
j_call: TRBJ2-7
cdr3_length: 14
d_call: TRBD1
cdr3_nt: TGTGCCAGCAGCGAGACAGGGAACCCCTACGAGCAGTACTTC
cdr3_aa: CASSETGNPYEQYF

v_call: TRBV6-5
clone_size: NA
j_call: TRBJ1-6
cdr3_length: 15
d_call: NA
cdr3_nt: TGTGCCAGCAGACAGGGCGGCGGCAATAATTCACCCCTCCACTTT
cdr3_aa: CASRQGGGNNSPLHF

v_call: TRBV4-1
clone_size: few
j_call: TRBJ1-1
cdr3_length: 18
d_call: NA
cdr3_nt: TGCGCCAGCAGAGTATCGAACGGATTCCTCGGGGGGAATACTGAAGCTTTCTTT
cdr3_aa: CASRVSNGFLGGNTEAFF

v_call: TRBV2
clone_size: NA
j_call: TRBJ1-2
cdr3_length: 15
d_call: NA
cdr3_nt: TGTGCCAGCAGTAGTAACGGACTCCCAATCTATGGCTACACCTTC
cdr3_aa: CASSSNGLPIYGYTF

v_call: TRBV15
clone_size: few
j_call: TRBJ2-3
cdr3_length: 13
d_call: NA
cdr3_nt: TGTGCCACCAGCAGAGATCTCACAGATACGCAGTATTTT
cdr3_aa: CATSRDLTDTQYF

v_call: TRBV27
clone_size: NA
j_call: TRBJ2-7
cdr3_length: 12
d_call: NA
cdr3_nt: TGTGCCAGCAGTCAACGACTAGGAGAGCAGTACTTC
cdr3_aa: CASSQRLGEQYF

v_call: TRBV7-9
clone_size: NA
j_call: TRBJ2-2
cdr3_length: 15
d_call: NA
cdr3_nt: TGTGCCAGCACCCCGGGGGGCCCCTCGGGCGGGGAGCTGTTTTTT
cdr3_aa: CASTPGGPSGGELFF

v_call: TRBV11-2
clone_size: NA
j_call: TRBJ2-1
cdr3_length: 12
d_call: TRBD2
cdr3_nt: TGTGCCAGCAGCTGGCGGGGGAATGAGCAGTTCTTC
cdr3_aa: CASSWRGNEQFF

v_call: TRBV12-5
clone_size: NA
j_call: TRBJ2-7
cdr3_length: 15
d_call: TRBD1
cdr3_nt: TGTGCTAGTGGTTCCGCCAGGGGGTTGGTAGACGAGCAGTACTTC
cdr3_aa: CASGSARGLVDEQYF

v_call: TRBV5-1
clone_size: NA
j_call: TRBJ2-1
cdr3_length: 14
d_call: TRBD2
cdr3_nt: TGCGCCAGCAGCTTATATAGCGGGATGGGTGAGCAGTTCTTC
cdr3_aa: CASSLYSGMGEQFF

v_call: TRBV7-3
clone_size: NA
j_call: TRBJ1-6
cdr3_length: 13
d_call: NA
cdr3_nt: TGTGCCAGCAGTAGCGACGATAATTCACCCCTCCACTTT
cdr3_aa: CASSSDDNSPLHF

v_call: TRBV12-3/TRBV12-4
clone_size: NA
j_call: TRBJ1-5
cdr3_length: 13
d_call: NA
cdr3_nt: TGTGCCAGCAGTTTAGAGGGGCTCCAGCCCCAGCATTTT
cdr3_aa: CASSLEGLQPQHF

v_call: TRBV11-2
clone_size: NA
j_call: TRBJ1-1
cdr3_length: 13
d_call: NA
cdr3_nt: TGTGCCAGCAGCTTTATGTTGAACACTGAAGCTTTCTTT
cdr3_aa: CASSFMLNTEAFF

v_call: TRBV24-1
clone_size: NA
j_call: TRBJ2-3
cdr3_length: 13
d_call: NA
cdr3_nt: TGTGCCACCAGTGAGAATTGGGCTGATACGCAGTATTTT
cdr3_aa: CATSENWADTQYF

v_call: TRBV3-1/TRBV3-2
clone_size: NA
j_call: TRBJ1-5
cdr3_length: 14
d_call: NA
cdr3_nt: TGTGCCAGCAGCCAAAAGGGGAGCAATCAGCCCCAGCATTTT
cdr3_aa: CASSQKGSNQPQHF

v_call: TRBV18
clone_size: NA
j_call: TRBJ2-1
cdr3_length: 15
d_call: TRBD1
cdr3_nt: TGTGCCAGCTCACCGACCGGGACAGGGAATTTTGAGCAGTTCTTC
cdr3_aa: CASSPTGTGNFEQFF

v_call: TRBV5-1
clone_size: NA
j_call: TRBJ1-6
cdr3_length: 15
d_call: TRBD1
cdr3_nt: TGCGCCAGCAGCTTGGCGGGACAGGGTGAATCACCCCTCCACTTT
cdr3_aa: CASSLAGQGESPLHF

v_call: TRBV5-1
clone_size: NA
j_call: TRBJ2-1
cdr3_length: 17
d_call: NA
cdr3_nt: TGCGCCAGCAGCCCGGCGGGGATTGTGAGCTCCTACAATGAGCAGTTCTTC
cdr3_aa: CASSPAGIVSSYNEQFF

v_call: TRBV10-2
clone_size: NA
j_call: TRBJ1-3
cdr3_length: 16
d_call: NA
cdr3_nt: TGCGCCAGCAGGGTCGGGGCAGGGGAGTCTGGAAACACCATATATTTT
cdr3_aa: CASRVGAGESGNTIYF

v_call: TRBV19
clone_size: NA
j_call: TRBJ1-2
cdr3_length: 15
d_call: NA
cdr3_nt: TGTGCCAGTAACGTCTACTACCGATCCGCCTATGGCTACACCTTC
cdr3_aa: CASNVYYRSAYGYTF

v_call: TRBV7-3
clone_size: NA
j_call: TRBJ2-1
cdr3_length: 15
d_call: TRBD2
cdr3_nt: TGTGCCAGCAGCCCGGTAGCGGGGGGGCACAATGAGCAGTTCTTC
cdr3_aa: CASSPVAGGHNEQFF

v_call: TRBV19
clone_size: NA
j_call: TRBJ2-2
cdr3_length: 19
d_call: TRBD1
cdr3_nt: TGTGCCAGTAGTATAAGGCTAACAGGGGTCGCCCCGAACACCGGGGAGCTGTTTTTT
cdr3_aa: CASSIRLTGVAPNTGELFF

v_call: TRBV2
clone_size: NA
j_call: TRBJ2-1
cdr3_length: 13
d_call: TRBD2
cdr3_nt: TGTGCCAGCAGTGGGACTAGCGGGGGCCTTTGGTTCTTC
cdr3_aa: CASSGTSGGLWFF

v_call: TRBV29-1
clone_size: NA
j_call: TRBJ1-2
cdr3_length: 15
d_call: TRBD1
cdr3_nt: TGCAGCGTTGAAGGACAGGGGCGAGCTAACTATGGCTACACCTTC
cdr3_aa: CSVEGQGRANYGYTF

v_call: TRBV5-1
clone_size: NA
j_call: TRBJ1-2
cdr3_length: 15
d_call: TRBD1
cdr3_nt: TGCGCCAGCGTCCCCGGGACAGGGGACTTCCATGGCTACACCTTC
cdr3_aa: CASVPGTGDFHGYTF

v_call: TRBV6-5
clone_size: once
j_call: TRBJ2-7
cdr3_length: 15
d_call: TRBD1
cdr3_nt: TGTGCCAGCAGACCTCCAGGGGGCGCTATCTACGAGCAGTACTTC
cdr3_aa: CASRPPGGAIYEQYF

v_call: TRBV12-3/TRBV12-4
clone_size: once
j_call: TRBJ1-6
cdr3_length: 12
d_call: NA
cdr3_nt: TGTGCCACCCAAAGAGGGTTTTCACCCCTCCACTTT
cdr3_aa: CATQRGFSPLHF

v_call: TRBV9
clone_size: NA
j_call: TRBJ2-5
cdr3_length: 15
d_call: NA
cdr3_nt: TGTGCCAGCAGCGTATATGGAACAGCCCAAGAGACCCAGTACTTC
cdr3_aa: CASSVYGTAQETQYF

v_call: TRBV20-1
clone_size: NA
j_call: TRBJ1-2
cdr3_length: 10
d_call: TRBD1
cdr3_nt: TGCAGTGCGACAGGGGGGGGCTACACCTTC
cdr3_aa: CSATGGGYTF

v_call: TRBV19
clone_size: NA
j_call: TRBJ1-6
cdr3_length: 13
d_call: TRBD1
cdr3_nt: TGTGCCAGTCAGACAGGGGGCGGTTCACCCCTCCACTTT
cdr3_aa: CASQTGGGSPLHF

v_call: TRBV18
clone_size: NA
j_call: TRBJ2-2
cdr3_length: 16
d_call: TRBD2
cdr3_nt: TGTGCCAGCTCACCATTACTAGCGGGGGCCCTCGGGGAGCTGTTTTTT
cdr3_aa: CASSPLLAGALGELFF

v_call: TRBV2
clone_size: NA
j_call: TRBJ1-1
cdr3_length: 14
d_call: TRBD1
cdr3_nt: TGTGCCAGCAGCCGACCAGGGGGCAGGACTGAAGCTTTCTTT
cdr3_aa: CASSRPGGRTEAFF

v_call: TRBV2
clone_size: NA
j_call: TRBJ1-2
cdr3_length: 15
d_call: TRBD1
cdr3_nt: TGTGCCAGCAGCCTGACAGGGGAAAACTTCTATGGCTACACCTTC
cdr3_aa: CASSLTGENFYGYTF

v_call: TRBV10-3
clone_size: NA
j_call: TRBJ1-2
cdr3_length: 13
d_call: NA
cdr3_nt: TGTGCCATCTACGTAAAAAGAGTGGATGGCTACACCTTC
cdr3_aa: CAIYVKRVDGYTF

v_call: TRBV5-4
clone_size: NA
j_call: TRBJ2-5
cdr3_length: 13
d_call: NA
cdr3_nt: TGTGCCAGCAGCTTTGTGGGAGGTGAGACCCAGTACTTC
cdr3_aa: CASSFVGGETQYF

v_call: TRBV5-4
clone_size: once
j_call: TRBJ2-3
cdr3_length: 18
d_call: NA
cdr3_nt: TGTGCCAGCAGCTTGGGCCCCAAGGGAGCGAGGGTTTCAGATACGCAGTATTTT
cdr3_aa: CASSLGPKGARVSDTQYF

v_call: TRBV2
clone_size: NA
j_call: TRBJ2-3
cdr3_length: 16
d_call: TRBD2
cdr3_nt: TGTGCCAGCAAACGATCGGGACTAGATAACACAGATACGCAGTATTTT
cdr3_aa: CASKRSGLDNTDTQYF

v_call: TRBV27
clone_size: NA
j_call: TRBJ1-1
cdr3_length: 16
d_call: NA
cdr3_nt: TGTGCCAGCAGTTCCGTTAACAGCAAGAGGAACACTGAAGCTTTCTTT
cdr3_aa: CASSSVNSKRNTEAFF

v_call: TRBV11-2
clone_size: NA
j_call: TRBJ1-1
cdr3_length: 13
d_call: NA
cdr3_nt: TGTGCCAGCAGCTCGTATATGAACACTGAAGCTTTCTTT
cdr3_aa: CASSSYMNTEAFF

v_call: TRBV5-6
clone_size: NA
j_call: TRBJ2-7
cdr3_length: 14
d_call: TRBD1
cdr3_nt: TGTGCCAGCAGGGGGACAGGGGGTTCCTACGAGCAGTACTTC
cdr3_aa: CASRGTGGSYEQYF

v_call: TRBV11-2
clone_size: NA
j_call: TRBJ1-2
cdr3_length: 14
d_call: NA
cdr3_nt: TGTGCCAGCAGCACACGCGGGGGGGCCTATGGCTACACCTTC
cdr3_aa: CASSTRGGAYGYTF